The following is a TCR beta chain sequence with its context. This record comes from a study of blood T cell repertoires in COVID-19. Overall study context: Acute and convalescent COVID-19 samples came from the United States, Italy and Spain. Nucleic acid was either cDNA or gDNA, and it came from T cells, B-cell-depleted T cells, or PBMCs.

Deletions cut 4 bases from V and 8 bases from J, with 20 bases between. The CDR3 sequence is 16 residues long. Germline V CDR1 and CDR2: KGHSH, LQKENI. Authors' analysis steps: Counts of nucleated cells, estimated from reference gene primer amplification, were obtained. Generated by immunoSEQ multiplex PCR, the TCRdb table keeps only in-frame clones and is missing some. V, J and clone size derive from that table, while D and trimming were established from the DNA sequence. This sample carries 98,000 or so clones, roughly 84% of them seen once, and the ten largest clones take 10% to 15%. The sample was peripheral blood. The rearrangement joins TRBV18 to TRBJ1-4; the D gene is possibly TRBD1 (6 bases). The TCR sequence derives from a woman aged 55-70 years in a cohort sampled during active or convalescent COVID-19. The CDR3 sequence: CASSHPRTDVQEKLFF. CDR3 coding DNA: TGTGCCAGCTCACACCCCAGGACAGATGTTCAGGAAAAACTGTTTTTT. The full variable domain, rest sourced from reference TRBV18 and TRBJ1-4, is NAGVMQNPRHLVRRRGQEARLRCSPMKGHSHVYWYRQLPEEGLKFMVYLQKENIIDESGMPKERFSAEFPKEGPSILRIQQVVRGDSAAYFCASSHPRTDVQEKLFFGSGTQLSVL.